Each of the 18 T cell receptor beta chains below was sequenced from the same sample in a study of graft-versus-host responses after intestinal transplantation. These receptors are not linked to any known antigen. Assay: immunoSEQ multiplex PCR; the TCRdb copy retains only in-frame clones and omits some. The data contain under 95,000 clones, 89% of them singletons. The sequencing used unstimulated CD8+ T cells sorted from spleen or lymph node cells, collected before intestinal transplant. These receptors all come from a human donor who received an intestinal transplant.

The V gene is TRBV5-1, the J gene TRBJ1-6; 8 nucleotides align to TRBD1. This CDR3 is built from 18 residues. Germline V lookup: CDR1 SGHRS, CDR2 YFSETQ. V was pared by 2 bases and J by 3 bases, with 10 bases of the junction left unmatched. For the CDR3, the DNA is TGCGCCAGCAGCTTCTACAGACAGGGGAAGTACTATAATTCACCCCTCCACTTT. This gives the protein CASSFYRQGKYYNSPLHF.

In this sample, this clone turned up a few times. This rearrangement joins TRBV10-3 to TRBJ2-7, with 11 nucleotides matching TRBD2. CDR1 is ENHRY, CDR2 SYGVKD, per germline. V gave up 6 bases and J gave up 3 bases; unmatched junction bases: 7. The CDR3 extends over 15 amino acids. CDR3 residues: CAIRGSGLAVYEQYF. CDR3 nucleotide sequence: TGTGCCATCAGGGGGTCGGGACTAGCGGTCTACGAGCAGTACTTC.

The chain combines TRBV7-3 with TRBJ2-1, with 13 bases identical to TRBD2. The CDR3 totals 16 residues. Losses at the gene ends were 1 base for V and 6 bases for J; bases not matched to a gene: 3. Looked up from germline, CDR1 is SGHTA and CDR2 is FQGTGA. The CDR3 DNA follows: TGTGCCAGCAGCTTAATTGGGACTAGCGGGATCAATGAGCAGTTCTTC. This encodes CASSLIGTSGINEQFF.

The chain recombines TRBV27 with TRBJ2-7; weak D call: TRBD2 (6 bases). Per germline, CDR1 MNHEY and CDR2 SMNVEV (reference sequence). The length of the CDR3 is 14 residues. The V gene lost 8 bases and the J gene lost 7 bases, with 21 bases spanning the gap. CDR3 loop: CASRPGTLLDEQYF. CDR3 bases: TGTGCCAGCCGCCCGGGGACTCTCCTTGATGAGCAGTACTTC.

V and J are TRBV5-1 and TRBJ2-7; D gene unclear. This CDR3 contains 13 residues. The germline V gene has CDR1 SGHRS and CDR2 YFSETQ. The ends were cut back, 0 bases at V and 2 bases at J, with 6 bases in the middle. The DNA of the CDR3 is TGCGCCAGCAGCTTGGCCAAGCCCTACGAGCAGTACTTC. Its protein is CASSLAKPYEQYF.

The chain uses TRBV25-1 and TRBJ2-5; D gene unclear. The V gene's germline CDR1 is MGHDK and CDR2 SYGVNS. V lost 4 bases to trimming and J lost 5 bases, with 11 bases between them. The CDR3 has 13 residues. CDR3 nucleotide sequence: TGTGCCAGCAGTGCCCAGATCTGGGAGACCCAGTACTTC. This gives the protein CASSAQIWETQYF.

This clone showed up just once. CDR3 residues: CASSQGLAGGRYEQYF. CDR3 bases: TGCGCCAGCAGCCAGGGACTAGCGGGGGGCAGATACGAGCAGTACTTC. The rearrangement links TRBV4-1 to TRBJ2-7; 15 bases align to TRBD2. CDR3 length equals 16 residues. The V and J ends lost 3 bases and 4 bases, in that order; junction bases with no gene match: 4. Looked up from germline, CDR1 is MGHRA and CDR2 is YSYEKL.

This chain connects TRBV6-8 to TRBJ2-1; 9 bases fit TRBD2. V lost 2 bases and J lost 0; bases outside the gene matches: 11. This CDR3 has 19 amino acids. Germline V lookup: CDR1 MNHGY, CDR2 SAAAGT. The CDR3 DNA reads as TGTGCCAGCAGTTACCCCTCTTGTAGCGGGGGTAACTCCTACAATGAGCAGTTCTTC. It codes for CASSYPSCSGGNSYNEQFF.

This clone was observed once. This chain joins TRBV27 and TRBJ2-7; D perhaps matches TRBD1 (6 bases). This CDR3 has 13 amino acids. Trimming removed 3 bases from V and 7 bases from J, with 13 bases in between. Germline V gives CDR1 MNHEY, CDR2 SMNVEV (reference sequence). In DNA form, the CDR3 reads TGTGCCAGCAGTTTTGGCAGGGGATGGGAGCAGTACTTC. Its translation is CASSFGRGWEQYF.

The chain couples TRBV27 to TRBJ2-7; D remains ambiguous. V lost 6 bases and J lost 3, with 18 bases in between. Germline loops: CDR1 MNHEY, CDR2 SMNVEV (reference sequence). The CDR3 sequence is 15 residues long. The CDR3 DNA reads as TGTGCCAGCAGGTTCAGACTCTACGAAGGCTACGAGCAGTACTTC. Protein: CASRFRLYEGYEQYF.

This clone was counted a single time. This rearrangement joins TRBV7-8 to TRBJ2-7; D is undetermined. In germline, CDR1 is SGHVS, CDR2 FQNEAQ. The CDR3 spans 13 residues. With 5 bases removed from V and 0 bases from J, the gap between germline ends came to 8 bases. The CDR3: CASSPSISYEQYF. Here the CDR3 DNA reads TGTGCCAGCAGCCCGAGTATCTCCTACGAGCAGTACTTC.

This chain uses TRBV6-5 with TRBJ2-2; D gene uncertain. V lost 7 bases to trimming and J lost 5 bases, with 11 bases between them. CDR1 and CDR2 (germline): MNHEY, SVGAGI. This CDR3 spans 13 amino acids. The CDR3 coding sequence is TGTGCCAGCACCCCCGGTAGTACCGGGGAGCTGTTTTTT. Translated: CASTPGSTGELFF.

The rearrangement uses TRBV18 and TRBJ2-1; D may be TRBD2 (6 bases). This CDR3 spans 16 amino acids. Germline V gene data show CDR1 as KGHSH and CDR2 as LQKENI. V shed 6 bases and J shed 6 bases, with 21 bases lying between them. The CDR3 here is CASSLPGLTPINEQFF. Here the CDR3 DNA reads TGTGCCAGCTCGCTACCGGGACTCACACCGATCAATGAGCAGTTCTTC.

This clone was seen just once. The CDR3 bases are TGTGCCAGCAGTTCTATTCCGGGGAATCAGCCCCAGCATTTT. It is translated as CASSSIPGNQPQHF. The rearrangement links TRBV27 to TRBJ1-5; no clear D. Trimming left V 4 bases short and J 4 bases short, with 11 bases between. This CDR3 comprises 14 residues. Germline lookup yields CDR1 MNHEY and CDR2 SMNVEV (reference sequence).

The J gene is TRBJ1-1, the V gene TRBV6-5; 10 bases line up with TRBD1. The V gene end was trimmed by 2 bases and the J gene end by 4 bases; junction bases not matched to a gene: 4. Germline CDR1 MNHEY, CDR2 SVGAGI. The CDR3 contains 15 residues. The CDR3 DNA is TGTGCCAGCAGTTACACCGGACAGGGGGGCACTGAAGCTTTCTTT. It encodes CASSYTGQGGTEAFF.

CDR3 in amino acids: CSAGVASGTEAFF. For the CDR3, the DNA is TGCAGCGCCGGAGTGGCATCGGGAACTGAAGCTTTCTTT. The chain has TRBV29-1 and TRBJ1-1; D is undetermined. Germline-derived CDR1 and CDR2 are SQVTM and ANQGSEA. V was shortened by 7 bases and J by 5 bases, with 17 bases between the two germline ends. There are 13 residues in the CDR3. Using reference TRBV29-1 and TRBJ1-1 for the parts outside the CDR3, the full variable domain is SAVISQKPSRDICQRGTSLTIQCQVDSQVTMMFWYRQQPGQSLTLIATANQGSEATYESGFVIDKFPISRPNLTFSTLTVSNMSPEDSSIYLCSAGVASGTEAFFGQGTRLTVV.

The CDR3 loop is CASSIRAGFPEAFF. The CDR3 DNA sequence: TGTGCCAGTAGTATAAGGGCGGGGTTCCCTGAAGCTTTCTTT. The rearrangement joins TRBV19 to TRBJ1-1, with D hard to call. The V and J ends lost 2 bases and 6 bases respectively, with 13 bases between them. The CDR3 has 14 residues. Germline assignment: CDR1 LNHDA and CDR2 SQIVND (reference sequence).

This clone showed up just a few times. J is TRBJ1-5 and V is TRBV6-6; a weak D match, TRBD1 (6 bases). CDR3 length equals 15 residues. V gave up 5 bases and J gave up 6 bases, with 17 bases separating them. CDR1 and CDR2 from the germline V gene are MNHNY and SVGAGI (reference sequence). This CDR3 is CASSRDTQAAQPQHF. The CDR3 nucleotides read TGTGCCAGCAGTCGGGACACCCAGGCGGCTCAGCCCCAGCATTTT.